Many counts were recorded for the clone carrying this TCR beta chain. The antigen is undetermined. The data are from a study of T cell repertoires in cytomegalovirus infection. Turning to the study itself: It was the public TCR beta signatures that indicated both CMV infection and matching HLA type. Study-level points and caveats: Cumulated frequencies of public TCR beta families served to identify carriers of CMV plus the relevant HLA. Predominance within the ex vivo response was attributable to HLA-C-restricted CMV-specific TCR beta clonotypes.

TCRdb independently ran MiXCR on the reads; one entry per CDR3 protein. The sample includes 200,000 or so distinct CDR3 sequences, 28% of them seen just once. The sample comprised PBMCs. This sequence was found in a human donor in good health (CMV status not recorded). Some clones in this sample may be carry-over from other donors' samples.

CDR3 region: CATRGNTEAFF. The CDR3 DNA is TGTGCCACCCGAGGGAACACTGAAGCTTTCTTT. The chain couples TRBV7-8 to TRBJ1-1; D gene unclear. CDR1 and CDR2 (germline): SGHVS, FQNEAQ. The CDR3 sequence is 11 residues long. Trimming removed 10 bases at V and 1 base at J, with 7 bases between.